The source of this T cell receptor (beta chain) is a study of cytomegalovirus exposure and HLA in healthy donors. General observations from the study: A few CMV-associated chains proved CMV antigen-specific in vitro. Reported results showed that the classifier diagnosed cytomegalovirus status with high specificity and sensitivity. Later analysis reportedly placed an Asian-associated ancestry cluster below the roughly 700-donor mean in N-insertions. Sequencing had likely introduced a cluster of highly shared sequence variants as an artifact.

CDR3 size: 13 residues. After removal of 1 base from V and 11 bases from J, the junction contained 4 bases not matched to a gene. CDR1 is MGHRA and CDR2 is YSYEKL in the germline V gene. About this clone itself: Antigen: not known.

Primers for the PCR totalled 60 Vbeta and 13 Jbeta. The assay was immunoSEQ multiplex PCR, and TCRdb's table has in-frame clones only and misses some. The sample carries 80,000 or so clones, about 79% recorded once. The chain employs TRBV4-1 and TRBJ1-4; 7 bases are a match to TRBD1. The TCR originated in a woman in her forties in good health and CMV-seronegative. Sequencing used PBMCs. The CDR3 spells CASSQAGQWKLFF. CDR3 nucleotides: TGCGCCAGCAGCCAAGCGGGACAGTGGAAACTGTTTTTT.